These 17 T cell receptor beta chains came from one sample sequenced in a study of response to subunit inactivated influenza vaccine. TCRdb reprocessed the RT-PCR reads with MiXCR, giving one entry per CDR3 protein. Here the sample spans about 780,000 distinct CDR3 sequences, under 20% being singletons. The source was PBMCs from blood, collected roughly 5 days after vaccination. The receptors shown here come from a man aged 45-65 years who received an inactivated influenza vaccine.

The rearrangement joins TRBV6-2 or TRBV6-3 to TRBJ2-1; D not resolved. Deletions cut 4 bases from V and 0 bases from J, with 16 bases between. The CDR3 is 17 residues long. The germline gives CDR1 MNHEY, CDR2 SVGEGT. The CDR3 nucleotides are TGTGCCAGCAGTTCCGACTTCACAGATTCCTCCTACAATGAGCAGTTCTTC. Translation gives CASSSDFTDSSYNEQFF.

V and J are TRBV6-4 and TRBJ2-3; a possible D gene is TRBD2 (6 bases). The CDR3 length is 15 residues. Germline V gene data show CDR1 as MRHNA and CDR2 as SNTAGT. V lost 6 bases and J lost 2, with 15 bases in between. The chain's CDR3 is CASRDSGSNTDTQYF. The CDR3 bases are TGTGCCAGCAGGGATAGCGGCTCTAACACAGATACGCAGTATTTT.

A few counts support this clonotype. The genes are TRBV6-2 or TRBV6-3 and TRBJ2-1, with D unresolved. Germline CDR1 MNHEY, CDR2 SVGEGT. V gave up 5 bases and J gave up 0 bases, with 11 bases separating them. CDR3 length: 15 amino acids. The CDR3 DNA sequence: TGTGCCAGCAGTCGAAGTCCGAGCTCCTACAATGAGCAGTTCTTC. This translates into CASSRSPSSYNEQFF.

This clonotype was found many times. The chain has TRBV12-3 or TRBV12-4 and TRBJ2-1; 9 bases line up with TRBD1. J lost 3 bases, V lost 6 bases, and 6 bases had no gene match. The CDR3 runs 15 residues. The CDR3 DNA follows: TGTGCCAGCAGATCCGGGACAGGGAGCTACAATGAGCAGTTCTTC. It codes for CASRSGTGSYNEQFF.

The gene calls are TRBV6-5 and TRBJ2-3; TRBD1 might be the D (6 bases). The germline CDR1 and CDR2 sequences are MNHEY and SVGAGI. Trimming took off 5 bases at V and 4 bases at J, with 19 bases between the two ends. The CDR3 length is 16 residues. The CDR3 is CASSSTRAGDADTQYF. In nucleotides, the CDR3 is TGTGCCAGCAGTAGTACTCGGGCAGGGGACGCAGATACGCAGTATTTT.

This clonotype occurred many times. The CDR3 here is CASSLGGTDTYEQYF. The CDR3 DNA sequence: TGCGCCAGCAGCCTTGGGGGGACAGATACCTACGAGCAGTACTTC. The chain uses TRBV5-1 and TRBJ2-7; a weak D match, TRBD1 (7 bases). CDR1 is SGHRS, CDR2 YFSETQ, per germline. Trimming cost V 4 bases and J 2 bases, with 16 bases left between them. This CDR3 contains 15 residues. The full variable domain, completed using reference TRBV5-1 and TRBJ2-7, is KAGVTQTPRYLIKTRGQQVTLSCSPISGHRSVSWYQQTPGQGLQFLFEYFSETQRNKGNFPGRFSGRQFSNSRSEMNVSTLELGDSALYLCASSLGGTDTYEQYFGPGTRLTVT.

V gene TRBV24-1 combines with J gene TRBJ2-3, with TRBD2 identical over 12 bases. CDR1 is KGHDR and CDR2 is SFDVKD in the germline V gene. Losses at the gene ends were 2 bases for V and 3 bases for J; bases not matched to a gene: 5. This CDR3 region has 17 residues. CDR3 sequence reads: CATSDWLAGGKTDTQYF. In DNA form, the CDR3 reads TGTGCCACCAGTGATTGGCTAGCGGGGGGGAAGACAGATACGCAGTATTTT.

The rearrangement links TRBV5-1 to TRBJ1-4; perhaps TRBD1 as D (5 bases). Germline CDR1 SGHRS, CDR2 YFSETQ. The V and J ends lost 5 bases and 8 bases respectively, with 19 bases between them. This CDR3 region has 15 residues. The CDR3 spells CASRMDQGNYEKLFF. CDR3 in DNA: TGCGCCAGCAGGATGGACCAGGGTAACTACGAAAAACTGTTTTTT.

This clonotype was recorded a few times. The J gene is TRBJ2-7, the V gene TRBV29-1; the D gene could be TRBD1 or TRBD2 (6 bases each). From germline, CDR1 is SQVTM and CDR2 ANQGSEA. The ends were cut back, 5 bases at V and 6 bases at J, with 20 bases in the middle. The CDR3 extends over 14 amino acids. This CDR3 is CSVTWRGDPSEQYF. CDR3 nucleotide sequence: TGCAGCGTTACCTGGAGGGGGGACCCTTCCGAGCAGTACTTC.

V gene TRBV7-9 combines with J gene TRBJ2-1; D is possibly TRBD2 (6 bases). V was cut by 2 bases and J by 10 bases, with 15 bases left in between. This CDR3 comprises 14 residues. Germline V gene lookup returns CDR1 SEHNR and CDR2 FQNEAQ (reference sequence). The CDR3 region is CASSLTGAPHEQFF. In DNA, the CDR3 is TGTGCCAGCAGCTTAACGGGAGCTCCCCACGAGCAGTTCTTC.

This clonotype was counted between two and nine times. This rearrangement joins TRBV5-4 to TRBJ2-5; TRBD2 agrees at 8 bases. After removal of 0 bases from V and 3 bases from J, the junction contained 1 base not matched to a gene. CDR1 is SGHNT, CDR2 YYREEE, per germline (reference sequence). The CDR3 spans 14 residues. The CDR3: CASSLEAGEETQYF. CDR3 sequence (DNA): TGTGCCAGCAGCTTGGAAGCGGGAGAAGAGACCCAGTACTTC.

Only one count was recorded for this clonotype. The V gene is TRBV10-3, the J gene TRBJ2-5; possibly TRBD2 for D (6 bases). The CDR3 has 16 residues. Trimming took 1 base from V and 2 from J, leaving 14 bases between them. The germline CDR1 and CDR2 sequences are ENHRY and SYGVKD. CDR3 in amino acids: CAISELRGTLQETQYF. The CDR3 DNA is TGTGCCATCAGTGAGTTGCGGGGTACCCTTCAAGAGACCCAGTACTTC.

This clonotype was seen a handful of times. The chain is built from TRBV5-1 and TRBJ2-1; D is ambiguous. CDR3 length equals 11 residues. Trimming shortened V by 4 bases and J by 7 bases, and 6 bases separated the two germline ends. Germline V lookup: CDR1 SGHRS, CDR2 YFSETQ. DNA for the CDR3: TGCGCCAGCAGCCGGTTTAATGAGCAGTTCTTC. Translation gives CASSRFNEQFF.

This clonotype was found a few times. This chain joins TRBV4-1 and TRBJ2-1, with 9 positions matching TRBD2. Per germline, CDR1 MGHRA and CDR2 YSYEKL. With V trimmed by 2 bases and J by 3 bases, 8 bases remained unmatched. The CDR3 has 17 residues. CDR3 protein: CASSQSPSGTRYNEQFF. The CDR3 nucleotides read TGCGCCAGCAGCCAATCGCCTAGCGGGACCCGCTACAATGAGCAGTTCTTC.

The chain joins TRBV29-1 to TRBJ2-3; D remains unclear. The CDR3 spans 10 residues. V lost 3 bases to trimming and J lost 2 bases, with 0 bases between them. Germline V gene sequence: CDR1 SQVTM, CDR2 ANQGSEA. The CDR3 DNA is TGCAGCGTTGACACAGATACGCAGTATTTT. This gives the protein CSVDTDTQYF.

This sequence joins TRBV7-6 and TRBJ2-3; D remains ambiguous. V was trimmed by 5 bases and J by 4 bases, leaving 10 bases between them. The CDR3 runs 13 residues. The germline V gene has CDR1 SGHVS and CDR2 FNYEAQ. Written as DNA, the CDR3 is TGTGCCAGCAGCCTACTTCATCCAGATACGCAGTATTTT. Amino acid sequence: CASSLLHPDTQYF.

This sequence joins TRBV10-3 and TRBJ2-5, with 9 bases that match TRBD1. CDR3 size: 14 residues. The germline V gene has CDR1 ENHRY and CDR2 SYGVKD. The trim removed 6 bases at V and 3 bases at J, leaving 5 bases unmatched. CDR3 protein: CAIRDRDREETQYF. Here the CDR3 DNA reads TGTGCCATCAGGGATCGGGACAGGGAAGAGACCCAGTACTTC.